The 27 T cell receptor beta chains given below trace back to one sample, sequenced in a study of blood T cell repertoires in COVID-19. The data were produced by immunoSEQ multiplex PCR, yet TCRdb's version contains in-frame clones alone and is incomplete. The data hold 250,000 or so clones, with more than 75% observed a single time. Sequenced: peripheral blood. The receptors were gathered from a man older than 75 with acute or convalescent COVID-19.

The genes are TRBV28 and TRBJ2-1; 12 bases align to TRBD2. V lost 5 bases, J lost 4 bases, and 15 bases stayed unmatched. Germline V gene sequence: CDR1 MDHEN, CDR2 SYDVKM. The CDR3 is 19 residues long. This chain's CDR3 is CASSPALGLAGGSYNEQFF. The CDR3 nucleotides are TGTGCCAGCAGTCCCGCTTTAGGGCTAGCGGGGGGGTCTTACAATGAGCAGTTCTTC. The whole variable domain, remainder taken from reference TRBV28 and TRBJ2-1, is DVKVTQSSRYLVKRTGEKVFLECVQDMDHENMFWYRQDPGLGLRLIYFSYDVKMKEKGDIPEGYSVSREKKERFSLILESASTNQTSMYLCASSPALGLAGGSYNEQFFGPGTRLTVL.

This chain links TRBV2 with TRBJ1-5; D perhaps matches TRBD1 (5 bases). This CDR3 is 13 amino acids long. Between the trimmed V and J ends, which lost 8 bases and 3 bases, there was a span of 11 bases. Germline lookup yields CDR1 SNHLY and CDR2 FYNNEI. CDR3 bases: TGTGCCAGCTGCCGGGACTTCAATCAGCCCCAGCATTTT. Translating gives CASCRDFNQPQHF. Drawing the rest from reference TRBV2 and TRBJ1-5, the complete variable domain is EPEVTQTPSHQVTQMGQEVILRCVPISNHLYFYWYRQILGQKVEFLVSFYNNEISEKSEIFDDQFSVERPDGSNFTLKIRSTKLEDSAMYFCASCRDFNQPQHFGDGTRLSIL.

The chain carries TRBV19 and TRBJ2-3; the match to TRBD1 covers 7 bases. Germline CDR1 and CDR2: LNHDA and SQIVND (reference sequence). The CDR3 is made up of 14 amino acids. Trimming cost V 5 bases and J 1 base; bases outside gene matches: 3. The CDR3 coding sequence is TGTGCCAGTAGTCCCGGACAGGGCACAGATACGCAGTATTTT. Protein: CASSPGQGTDTQYF.

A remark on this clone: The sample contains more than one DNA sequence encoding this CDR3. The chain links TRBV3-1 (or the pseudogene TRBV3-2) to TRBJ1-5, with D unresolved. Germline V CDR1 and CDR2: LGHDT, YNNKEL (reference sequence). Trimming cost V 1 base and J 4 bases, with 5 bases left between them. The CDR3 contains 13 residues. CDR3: CASSQGGNQPQHF. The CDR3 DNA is TGTGCCAGCAGCCAAGGAGGTAATCAGCCCCAGCATTTT.

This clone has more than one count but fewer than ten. This CDR3 reads CASSFSGDRAEKLFF. The CDR3 bases are TGCGCCAGCAGCTTTTCCGGCGACAGGGCCGAAAAACTGTTTTTT. The chain carries TRBV5-1 and TRBJ1-4; 7 bases align to TRBD1. The CDR3 sequence is 15 residues long. J was trimmed by 8 bases and V by 2 bases; bases with no gene match: 9. Germline V lookup: CDR1 SGHRS, CDR2 YFSETQ.

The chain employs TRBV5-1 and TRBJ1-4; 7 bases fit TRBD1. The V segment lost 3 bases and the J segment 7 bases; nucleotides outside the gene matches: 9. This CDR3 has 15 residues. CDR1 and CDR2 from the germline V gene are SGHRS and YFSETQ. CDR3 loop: CASSSAGGLGEKLFF. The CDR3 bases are TGCGCCAGCAGCTCTGCAGGGGGTTTGGGTGAAAAACTGTTTTTT. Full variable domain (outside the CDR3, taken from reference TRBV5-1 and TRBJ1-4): KAGVTQTPRYLIKTRGQQVTLSCSPISGHRSVSWYQQTPGQGLQFLFEYFSETQRNKGNFPGRFSGRQFSNSRSEMNVSTLELGDSALYLCASSSAGGLGEKLFFGSGTQLSVL.

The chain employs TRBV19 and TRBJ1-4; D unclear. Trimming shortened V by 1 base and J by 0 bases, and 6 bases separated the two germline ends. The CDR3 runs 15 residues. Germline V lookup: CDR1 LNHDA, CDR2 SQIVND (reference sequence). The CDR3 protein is CASSIGRSTNEKLFF. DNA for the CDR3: TGTGCCAGTAGTATAGGCAGATCAACTAATGAAAAACTGTTTTTT. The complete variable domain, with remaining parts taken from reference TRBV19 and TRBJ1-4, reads DGGITQSPKYLFRKEGQNVTLSCEQNLNHDAMYWYRQDPGQGLRLIYYSQIVNDFQKGDIAEGYSVSREKKESFPLTVTSAQKNPTAFYLCASSIGRSTNEKLFFGSGTQLSVL.

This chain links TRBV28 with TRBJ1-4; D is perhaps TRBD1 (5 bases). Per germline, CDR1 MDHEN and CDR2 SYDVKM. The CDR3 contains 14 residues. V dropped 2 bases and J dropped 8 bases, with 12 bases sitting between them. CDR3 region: CASSLPGQTEKLFF. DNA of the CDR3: TGTGCCAGCAGTTTACCAGGACAAACGGAAAAACTGTTTTTT.

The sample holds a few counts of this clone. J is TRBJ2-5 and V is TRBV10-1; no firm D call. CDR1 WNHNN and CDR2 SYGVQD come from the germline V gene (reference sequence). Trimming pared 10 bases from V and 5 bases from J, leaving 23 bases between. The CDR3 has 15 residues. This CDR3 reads CATPDPCIFRETQYF. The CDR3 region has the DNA TGCGCCACCCCCGATCCCTGCATATTTCGGGAGACCCAGTACTTC.

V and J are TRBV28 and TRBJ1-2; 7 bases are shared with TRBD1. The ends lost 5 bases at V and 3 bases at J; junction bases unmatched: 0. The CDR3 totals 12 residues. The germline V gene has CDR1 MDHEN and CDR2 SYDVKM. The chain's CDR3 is CASSGTDYGYTF. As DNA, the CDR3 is TGTGCCAGCAGTGGGACAGACTATGGCTACACCTTC.

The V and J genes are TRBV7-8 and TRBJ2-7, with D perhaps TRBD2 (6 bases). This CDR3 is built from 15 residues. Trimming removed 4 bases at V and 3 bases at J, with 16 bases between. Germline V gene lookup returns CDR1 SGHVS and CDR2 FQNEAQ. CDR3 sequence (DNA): TGTGCCAGCAGCTCCGGGAGCCAAATCGGCTACGAGCAGTACTTC. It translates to CASSSGSQIGYEQYF.

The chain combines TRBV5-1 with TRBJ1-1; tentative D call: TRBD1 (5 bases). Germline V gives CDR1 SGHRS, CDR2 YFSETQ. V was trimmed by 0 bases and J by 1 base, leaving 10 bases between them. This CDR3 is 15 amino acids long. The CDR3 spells CASSLGGGPNTEAFF. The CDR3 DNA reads TGCGCCAGCAGCTTGGGGGGCGGACCGAACACTGAAGCTTTCTTT.

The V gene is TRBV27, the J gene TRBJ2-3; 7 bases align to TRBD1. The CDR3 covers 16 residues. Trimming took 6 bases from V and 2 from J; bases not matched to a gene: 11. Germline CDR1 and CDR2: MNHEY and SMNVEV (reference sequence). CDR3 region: CASSQPTGRTTDTQYF. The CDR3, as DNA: TGTGCCAGCAGCCAACCGACAGGGCGAACCACAGATACGCAGTATTTT.

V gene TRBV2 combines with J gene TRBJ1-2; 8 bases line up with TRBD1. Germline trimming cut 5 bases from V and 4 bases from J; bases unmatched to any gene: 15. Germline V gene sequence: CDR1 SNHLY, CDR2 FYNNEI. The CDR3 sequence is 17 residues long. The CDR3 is CASSPDNGGQGAYGYTF. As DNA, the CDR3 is TGTGCCAGCAGTCCCGACAATGGAGGACAGGGAGCCTATGGCTACACCTTC.

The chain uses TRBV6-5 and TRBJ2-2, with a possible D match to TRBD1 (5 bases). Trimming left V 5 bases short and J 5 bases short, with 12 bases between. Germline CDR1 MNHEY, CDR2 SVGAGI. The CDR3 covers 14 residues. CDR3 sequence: CASSQRQITGELFF. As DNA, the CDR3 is TGTGCCAGCAGTCAGAGACAGATAACCGGGGAGCTGTTTTTT.

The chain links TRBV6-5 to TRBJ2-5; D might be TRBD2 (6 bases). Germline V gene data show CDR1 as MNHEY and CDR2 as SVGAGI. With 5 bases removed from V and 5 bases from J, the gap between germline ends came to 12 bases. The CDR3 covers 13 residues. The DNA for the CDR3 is TGTGCCAGCAGTCCGGGGGTTCCGGAGACCCAGTACTTC. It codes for CASSPGVPETQYF.

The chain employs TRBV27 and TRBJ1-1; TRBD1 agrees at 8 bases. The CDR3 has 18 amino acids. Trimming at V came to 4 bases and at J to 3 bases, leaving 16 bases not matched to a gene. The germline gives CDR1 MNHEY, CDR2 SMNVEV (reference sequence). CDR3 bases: TGTGCCAGCAGTTCCATTGGACAGGGCCCAGGAATTGACACTGAAGCTTTCTTT. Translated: CASSSIGQGPGIDTEAFF.

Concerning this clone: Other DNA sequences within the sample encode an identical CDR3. The CDR3 sequence: CASSPSGGSTEAFF. CDR3 sequence (DNA): TGCGCCAGCAGCCCGTCAGGGGGATCCACTGAAGCTTTCTTT. V and J are TRBV5-1 and TRBJ1-1; TRBD1 agrees at 7 bases. V trimming: 4 bases; J trimming: 4 bases; junction bases outside the gene matches: 7. The CDR3 runs to 14 residues. Germline CDR1 is SGHRS and CDR2 is YFSETQ.

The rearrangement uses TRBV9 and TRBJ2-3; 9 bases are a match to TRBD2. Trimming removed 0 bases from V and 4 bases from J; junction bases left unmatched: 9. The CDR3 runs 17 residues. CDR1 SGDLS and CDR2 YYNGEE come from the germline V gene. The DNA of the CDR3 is TGTGCCAGCAGCGTAGCTGGTGCGGGGGGGCCCCCAGATACGCAGTATTTT. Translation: CASSVAGAGGPPDTQYF. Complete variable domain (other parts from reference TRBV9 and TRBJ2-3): DSGVTQTPKHLITATGQRVTLRCSPRSGDLSVYWYQQSLDQGLQFLIQYYNGEERAKGNILERFSAQQFPDLHSELNLSSLELGDSALYFCASSVAGAGGPPDTQYFGPGTRLTVL.

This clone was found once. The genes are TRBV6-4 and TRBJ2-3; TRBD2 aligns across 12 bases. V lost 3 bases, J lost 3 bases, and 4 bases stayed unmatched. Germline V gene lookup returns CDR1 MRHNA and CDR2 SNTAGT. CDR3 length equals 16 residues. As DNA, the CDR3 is TGTGCCAGCAGTGAACTAGCGGGAGGAGCAACAGATACGCAGTATTTT. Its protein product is CASSELAGGATDTQYF.

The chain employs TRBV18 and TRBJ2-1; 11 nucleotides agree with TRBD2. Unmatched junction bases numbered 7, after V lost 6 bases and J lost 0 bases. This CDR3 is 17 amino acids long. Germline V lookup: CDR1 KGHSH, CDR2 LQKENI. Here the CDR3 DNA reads TGTGCCAGCTCGCTAGCGGGAGGCCTGCTCTCCTACAATGAGCAGTTCTTC. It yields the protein CASSLAGGLLSYNEQFF.

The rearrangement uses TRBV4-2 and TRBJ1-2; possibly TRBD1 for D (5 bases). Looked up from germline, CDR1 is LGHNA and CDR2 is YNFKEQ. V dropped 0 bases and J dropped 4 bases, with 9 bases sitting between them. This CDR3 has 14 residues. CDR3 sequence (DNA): TGTGCCAGCAGCCAAGAACAGGAGCTCTATGGCTACACCTTC. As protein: CASSQEQELYGYTF.

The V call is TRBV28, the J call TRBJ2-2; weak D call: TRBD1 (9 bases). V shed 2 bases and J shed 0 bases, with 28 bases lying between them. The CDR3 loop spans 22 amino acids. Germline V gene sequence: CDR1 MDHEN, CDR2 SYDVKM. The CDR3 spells CASSLLVVGQGTSGSNTGELFF. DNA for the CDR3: TGTGCCAGCAGTTTACTAGTCGTGGGACAGGGAACTAGCGGATCGAACACCGGGGAGCTGTTTTTT.

CDR3 DNA: TGTGCCATCAGTGGGGGAGTGGCAGAGACCCAGTACTTC. It encodes CAISGGVAETQYF. The chain combines TRBV10-3 with TRBJ2-5, with D perhaps matching TRBD2 (5 bases). CDR3 length: 13 amino acids. Per the germline V gene, CDR1 is ENHRY and CDR2 is SYGVKD. Trimming removed 4 bases at V and 4 bases at J, with 10 bases between.

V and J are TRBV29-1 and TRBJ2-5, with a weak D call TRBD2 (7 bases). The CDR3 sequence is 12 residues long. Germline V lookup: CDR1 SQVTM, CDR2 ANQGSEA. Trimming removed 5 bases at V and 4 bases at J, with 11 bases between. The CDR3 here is CSVRGGLETQYF. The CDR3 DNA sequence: TGCAGCGTTAGGGGGGGTTTAGAGACCCAGTACTTC.

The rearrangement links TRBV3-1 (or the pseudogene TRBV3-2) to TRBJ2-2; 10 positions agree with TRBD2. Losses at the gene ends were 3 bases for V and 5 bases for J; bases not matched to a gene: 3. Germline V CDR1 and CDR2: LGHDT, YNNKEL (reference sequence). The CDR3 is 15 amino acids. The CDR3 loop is CASSQTSGRTGELFF. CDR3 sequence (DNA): TGTGCCAGCAGCCAGACTAGCGGGCGGACCGGGGAGCTGTTTTTT.

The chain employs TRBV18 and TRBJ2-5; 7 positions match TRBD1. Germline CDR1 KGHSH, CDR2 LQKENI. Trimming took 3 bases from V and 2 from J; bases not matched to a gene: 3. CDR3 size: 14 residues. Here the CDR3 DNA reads TGTGCCAGCTCACCCGGACAGGTTCAAGAGACCCAGTACTTC. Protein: CASSPGQVQETQYF.